The 7 T cell receptor beta chains below were found in one sample sequenced in a study of T cells after yellow fever vaccination. A single record per CDR3 protein comes from TCRdb applying MiXCR to the 5' RACE reads. The sample has 500,000 to 700,000 distinct CDR3 sequences; roughly a fifth are singletons. This sample comprised PBMCs, obtained 15 days after the yellow fever booster vaccination. Receptors originate from a man in his thirties or forties who received the YFV17D yellow fever vaccine.

The rearrangement uses TRBV20-1 and TRBJ2-3, with D unresolved. The CDR3 runs 15 residues. Germline CDR1 and CDR2: DFQATT and SNEGSKA (reference sequence). Trimming removed 0 bases from V and 5 bases from J, with 15 bases in between. CDR3 protein: CSARETDLVGDTQYF. CDR3 bases: TGCAGTGCTAGAGAGACCGACTTAGTGGGAGATACGCAGTATTTT.

With regard to this clonotype: One base away lies a much larger clone, so this may be a sequencing read error. V is TRBV12-3 or TRBV12-4 and J is TRBJ2-7, with D perhaps being TRBD1 or TRBD2 (5 bases each). CDR3 length equals 11 residues. V lost 6 bases and J lost 6, with 9 bases in between. The CDR3 DNA reads as TGTGCCAGCAGCTGGGACGGCGAGCAGTACTTC. Translation: CASSWDGEQYF.

The gene calls are TRBV29-1 and TRBJ1-2; D might be TRBD1 (5 bases). This CDR3 is built from 12 residues. CDR1 and CDR2 from the germline V gene are SQVTM and ANQGSEA. Trimming left V 6 bases short and J 8 bases short, with 16 bases between. The CDR3 is CSVVGTDRGYTF. CDR3 DNA: TGCAGCGTCGTTGGGACCGACCGCGGCTACACCTTC. The whole variable domain, filled in from reference TRBV29-1 and TRBJ1-2, reads SAVISQKPSRDICQRGTSLTIQCQVDSQVTMMFWYRQQPGQSLTLIATANQGSEATYESGFVIDKFPISRPNLTFSTLTVSNMSPEDSSIYLCSVVGTDRGYTFGSGTRLTVV.

This sequence joins TRBV10-3 and TRBJ2-5; D gene uncertain. This CDR3 is built from 15 residues. V lost 4 bases to trimming and J lost 2 bases, with 14 bases between them. Germline V lookup: CDR1 ENHRY, CDR2 SYGVKD. CDR3 region: CAISASRAIQETQYF. In DNA, the CDR3 is TGTGCCATCAGTGCCTCTAGGGCTATACAAGAGACCCAGTACTTC.

The chain uses TRBV2 and TRBJ2-1; weak D call: TRBD1 (5 bases). Germline CDR1 reads SNHLY; CDR2 reads FYNNEI. Trimming pared 6 bases from V and 10 bases from J, leaving 16 bases between. CDR3 size: 13 residues. CDR3 DNA: TGTGCCAGCAGGCGCGCCAGGGTCGGGGAGCAGTTCTTC. It specifies CASRRARVGEQFF. Filled out from reference TRBV2 and TRBJ2-1, the complete variable domain reads EPEVTQTPSHQVTQMGQEVILRCVPISNHLYFYWYRQILGQKVEFLVSFYNNEISEKSEIFDDQFSVERPDGSNFTLKIRSTKLEDSAMYFCASRRARVGEQFFGPGTRLTVL.

This clonotype was detected only a few times. CDR3 in amino acids: CASSTGLSTNTIYF. CDR3 nucleotide sequence: TGTGCCAGCAGCACTGGACTATCCACGAACACCATATATTTT. The chain uses TRBV21-1 and TRBJ1-3. TRBV21-1 is a pseudogene. This CDR3 has 14 residues.

This clonotype was observed a few times. The rearrangement links TRBV20-1 to TRBJ2-1; TRBD2 is a possible D gene (6 bases). The V end lost 5 bases, the J end lost 1 base, and 9 bases lay between the germline ends. CDR1 DFQATT and CDR2 SNEGSKA come from the germline V gene (reference sequence). The CDR3 length is 13 residues. The CDR3 loop reads CSASGTSYNEQFF. The CDR3, as DNA: TGCAGTGCTTCCGGGACTTCCTACAATGAGCAGTTCTTC.